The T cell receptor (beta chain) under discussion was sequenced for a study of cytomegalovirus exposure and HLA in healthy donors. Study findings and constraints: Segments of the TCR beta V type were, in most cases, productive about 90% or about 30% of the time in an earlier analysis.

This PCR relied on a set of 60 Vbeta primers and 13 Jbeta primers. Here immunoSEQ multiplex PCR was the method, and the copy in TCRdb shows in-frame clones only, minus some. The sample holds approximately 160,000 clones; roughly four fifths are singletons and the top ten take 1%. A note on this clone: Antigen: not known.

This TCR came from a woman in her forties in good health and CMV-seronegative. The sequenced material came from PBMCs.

The CDR3 region is CASSFPTTSDTQYF. CDR3 DNA sequence: TGTGCCAGCAGCTTTCCGACGACTAGCGATACGCAGTATTTT. This sequence joins TRBV5-4 and TRBJ2-3; TRBD2 agrees at 7 bases. This CDR3 is 14 amino acids long. The ends lost 2 bases at V and 6 bases at J; junction bases unmatched: 6. Germline assignment: CDR1 SGHNT and CDR2 YYREEE (reference sequence).